This record looks at one T cell receptor (beta chain) sequence and its context. The entry originates in a study of blood T cell repertoires in COVID-19. For the study at large: In each case, the material was cDNA or gDNA derived from T cells, B-cell-depleted T cells, or PBMCs.

Per the authors' pipeline: Using reference gene primer amplification, nucleated cell counts were estimated. Sequencing was performed with immunoSEQ multiplex PCR; in TCRdb, only in-frame clones are kept and a portion is missing. The V and J calls and the clone size are those of that table, but D and trimming were determined from the DNA. The sample has approximately 100,000 clones, about 86% seen once. Each participant's cohort was designated according to participant-reported clinical history. CDR3 length: 10 amino acids. V was clipped by 4 bases and J by 7 bases, with 7 bases between them. The V gene's germline CDR1 is DFQATT and CDR2 SNEGSKA (reference sequence).

The rearrangement joins TRBV20-1 to TRBJ1-2; D is possibly TRBD1 (6 bases). This TCR was sampled from a woman aged 45-65 years who had recovered from COVID-19. What was sequenced was PBMCs or T cells enriched from blood (not recorded which). This CDR3 is CSATRGGYTF. The CDR3 DNA follows: TGCAGTGCTACCAGGGGTGGCTACACCTTC.